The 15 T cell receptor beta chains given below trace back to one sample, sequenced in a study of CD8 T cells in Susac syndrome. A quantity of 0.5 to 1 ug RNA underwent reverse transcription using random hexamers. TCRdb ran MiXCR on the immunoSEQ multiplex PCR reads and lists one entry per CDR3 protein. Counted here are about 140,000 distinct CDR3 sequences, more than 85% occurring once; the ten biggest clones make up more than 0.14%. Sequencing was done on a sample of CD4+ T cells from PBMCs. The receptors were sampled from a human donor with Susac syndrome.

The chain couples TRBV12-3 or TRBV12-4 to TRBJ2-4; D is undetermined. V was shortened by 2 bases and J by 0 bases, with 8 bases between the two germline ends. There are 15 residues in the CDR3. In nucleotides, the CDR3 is TGTGCCAGCAGTTTATTCCCGGTAGCCAAAAACATTCAGTACTTC. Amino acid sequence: CASSLFPVAKNIQYF.

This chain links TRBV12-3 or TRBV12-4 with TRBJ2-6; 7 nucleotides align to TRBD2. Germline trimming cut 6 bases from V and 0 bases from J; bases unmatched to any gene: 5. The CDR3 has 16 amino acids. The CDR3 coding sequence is TGTGCCAGCAGCCTAGAGCGGGGCTCTGGGGCCAACGTCCTGACTTTC. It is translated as CASSLERGSGANVLTF.

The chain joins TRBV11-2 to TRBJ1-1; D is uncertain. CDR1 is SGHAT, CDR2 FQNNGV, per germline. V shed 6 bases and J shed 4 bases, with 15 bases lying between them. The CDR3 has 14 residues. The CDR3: CASSRVRLGTEAFF. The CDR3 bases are TGTGCCAGCAGTCGAGTTCGGTTGGGCACTGAAGCTTTCTTT.

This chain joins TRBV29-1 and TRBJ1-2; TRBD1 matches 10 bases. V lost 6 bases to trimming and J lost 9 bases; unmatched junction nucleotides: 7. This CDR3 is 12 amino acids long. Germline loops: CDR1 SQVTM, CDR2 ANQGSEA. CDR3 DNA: TGCAGCGTGGGGACAGGGGAGGCCAGCTACACCTTC. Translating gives CSVGTGEASYTF.

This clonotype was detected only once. The CDR3: CASSHAGTGNYGYTF. CDR3 DNA: TGTGCCAGCAGCCACGCGGGGACCGGGAACTATGGCTACACCTTC. The chain joins TRBV11-2 to TRBJ1-2, with D tentatively TRBD1 (5 bases). Trimming took 5 bases from V and 2 from J, leaving 15 bases between them. Germline V gene data show CDR1 as SGHAT and CDR2 as FQNNGV. The CDR3 has 15 residues.

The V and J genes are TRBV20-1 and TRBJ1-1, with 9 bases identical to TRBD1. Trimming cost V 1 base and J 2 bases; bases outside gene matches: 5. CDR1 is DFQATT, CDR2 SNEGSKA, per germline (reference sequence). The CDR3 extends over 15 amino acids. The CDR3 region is CSARAPGQGNTEAFF. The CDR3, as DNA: TGCAGTGCTAGAGCCCCGGGACAGGGAAACACTGAAGCTTTCTTT.

In nucleotides, the CDR3 is TGCAGTGCTAGACGAGACGGACAGGAAGCCTATGGCTACACCTTC. Translated: CSARRDGQEAYGYTF. The V gene is TRBV20-1, the J gene TRBJ1-2; 7 nucleotides line up with TRBD1. In germline, CDR1 is DFQATT, CDR2 SNEGSKA (reference sequence). Unmatched junction bases numbered 10, after V lost 2 bases and J lost 4 bases. The CDR3 extends over 15 amino acids.

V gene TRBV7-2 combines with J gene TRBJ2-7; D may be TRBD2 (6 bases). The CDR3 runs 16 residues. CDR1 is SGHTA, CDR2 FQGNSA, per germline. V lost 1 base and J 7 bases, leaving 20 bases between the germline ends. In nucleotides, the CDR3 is TGTGCCAGCAGCTTAGAGGGCGGGCTGGGACTCGCGGAGCAGTACTTC. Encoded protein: CASSLEGGLGLAEQYF.

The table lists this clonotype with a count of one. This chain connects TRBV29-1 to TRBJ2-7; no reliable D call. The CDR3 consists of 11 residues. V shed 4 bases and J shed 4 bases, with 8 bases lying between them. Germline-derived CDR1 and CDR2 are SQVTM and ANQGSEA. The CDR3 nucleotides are TGCAGCGTTGCCGGCAAGTACGAGCAGTACTTC. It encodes CSVAGKYEQYF.

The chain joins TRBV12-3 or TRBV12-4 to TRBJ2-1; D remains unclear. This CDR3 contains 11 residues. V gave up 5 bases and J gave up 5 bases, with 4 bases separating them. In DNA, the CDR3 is TGTGCCAGCAGTCGACACAATGAGCAGTTCTTC. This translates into CASSRHNEQFF.

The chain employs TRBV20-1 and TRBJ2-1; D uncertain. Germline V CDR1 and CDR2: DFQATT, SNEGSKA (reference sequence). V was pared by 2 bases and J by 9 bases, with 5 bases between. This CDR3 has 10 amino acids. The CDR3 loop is CSARFGEQFF. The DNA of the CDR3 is TGCAGTGCTAGATTCGGTGAGCAGTTCTTC.

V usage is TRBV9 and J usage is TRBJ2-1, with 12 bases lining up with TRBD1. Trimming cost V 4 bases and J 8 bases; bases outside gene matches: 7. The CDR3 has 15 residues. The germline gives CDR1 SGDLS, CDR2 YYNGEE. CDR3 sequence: CASSHGGQGAYEQFF. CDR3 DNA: TGTGCCAGCAGCCATGGGGGACAGGGGGCTTATGAGCAGTTCTTC.

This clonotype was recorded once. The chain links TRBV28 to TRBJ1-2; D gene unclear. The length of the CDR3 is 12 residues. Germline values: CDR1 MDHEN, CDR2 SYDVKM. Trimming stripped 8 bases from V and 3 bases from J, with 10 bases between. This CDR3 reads CASFRDYYGYTF. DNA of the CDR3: TGTGCCAGCTTTAGAGACTACTATGGCTACACCTTC.

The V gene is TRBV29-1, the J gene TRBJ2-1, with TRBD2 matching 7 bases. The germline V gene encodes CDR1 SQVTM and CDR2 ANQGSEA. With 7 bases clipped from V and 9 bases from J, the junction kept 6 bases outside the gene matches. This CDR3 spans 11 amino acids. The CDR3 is CSGSGTGEQFF. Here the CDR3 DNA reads TGCAGCGGGAGCGGGACGGGTGAGCAGTTCTTC.

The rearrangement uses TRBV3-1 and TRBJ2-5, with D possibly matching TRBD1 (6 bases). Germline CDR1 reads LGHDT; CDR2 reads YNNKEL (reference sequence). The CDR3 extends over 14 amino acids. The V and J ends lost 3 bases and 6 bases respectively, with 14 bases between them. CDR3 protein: CASSQNRAVKTQYF. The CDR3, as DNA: TGTGCCAGCAGCCAGAACAGGGCCGTGAAGACCCAGTACTTC.